This T cell receptor beta chain was recorded in a study of cytomegalovirus exposure and HLA in healthy donors. V dropped 2 bases and J dropped 2 bases, with 13 bases sitting between them. This CDR3 is built from 15 residues. Germline-derived CDR1 and CDR2 are MNHEY and SVGAGI. The protocol was immunoSEQ multiplex PCR, while the TCRdb copy is restricted to in-frame clones and leaves out a portion. The sample lists approximately 280,000 clones; over 75% were seen once. About this clone itself: In the same sample, other DNA sequences code for this CDR3.

The rearrangement joins TRBV6-5 to TRBJ2-7, with a tentative D call TRBD2 (7 bases). This receptor was obtained from a woman aged 18-30 years in good health and CMV-seronegative. Sequenced input: PBMCs. The CDR3 loop reads CASSYLAGGPYEQYF. The CDR3, as DNA: TGTGCCAGCAGTTACCTGGCCGGGGGGCCCTACGAGCAGTACTTC.